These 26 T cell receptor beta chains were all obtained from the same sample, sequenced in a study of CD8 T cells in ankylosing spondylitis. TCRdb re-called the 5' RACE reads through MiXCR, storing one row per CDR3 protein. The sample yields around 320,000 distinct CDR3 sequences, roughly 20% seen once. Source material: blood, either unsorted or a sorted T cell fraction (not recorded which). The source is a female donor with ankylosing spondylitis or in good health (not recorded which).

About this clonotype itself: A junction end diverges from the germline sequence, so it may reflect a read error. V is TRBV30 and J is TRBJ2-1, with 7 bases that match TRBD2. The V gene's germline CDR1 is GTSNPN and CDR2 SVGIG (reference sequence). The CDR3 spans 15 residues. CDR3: CAWSVVGGVYNGQFF. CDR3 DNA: TGTGCCTGGAGTGTAGTGGGAGGGGTTTACAATGGGCAGTTCTTC.

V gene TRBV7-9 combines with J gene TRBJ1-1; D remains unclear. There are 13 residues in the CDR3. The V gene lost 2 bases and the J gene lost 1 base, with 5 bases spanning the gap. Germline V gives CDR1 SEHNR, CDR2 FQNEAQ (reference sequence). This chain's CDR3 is CASSLPRNTEAFF. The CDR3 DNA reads TGTGCCAGCAGCTTACCACGGAACACTGAAGCTTTCTTT.

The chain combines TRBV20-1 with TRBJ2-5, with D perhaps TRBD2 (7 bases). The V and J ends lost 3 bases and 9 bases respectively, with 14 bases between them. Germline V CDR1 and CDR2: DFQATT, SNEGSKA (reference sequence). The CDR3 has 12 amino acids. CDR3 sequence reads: CSASGWGGSQYF. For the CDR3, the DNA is TGCAGTGCTAGCGGTTGGGGGGGCTCCCAGTACTTC.

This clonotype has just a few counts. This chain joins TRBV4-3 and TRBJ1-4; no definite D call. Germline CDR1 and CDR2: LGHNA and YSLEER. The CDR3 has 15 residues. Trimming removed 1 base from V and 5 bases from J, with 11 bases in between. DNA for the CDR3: TGCGCCAGCAGCCAAGGAACTACAGAGAATGAAAAACTGTTTTTT. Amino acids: CASSQGTTENEKLFF.

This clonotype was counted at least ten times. The CDR3 DNA reads TGTGCCATCACCCAGCGGGAGGGTGAGACCCAGTACTTC. Protein: CAITQREGETQYF. The chain has TRBV10-3 and TRBJ2-5; 10 bases match TRBD2. Trimming took 7 bases from V and 5 from J; bases not matched to a gene: 4. The CDR3 loop spans 13 amino acids. Germline assignment: CDR1 ENHRY and CDR2 SYGVKD.

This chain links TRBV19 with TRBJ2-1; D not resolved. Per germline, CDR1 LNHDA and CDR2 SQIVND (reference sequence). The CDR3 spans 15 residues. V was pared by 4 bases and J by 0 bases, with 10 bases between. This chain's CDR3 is CASSSEDLSYNEQFF. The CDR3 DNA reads TGTGCCAGTAGTAGCGAGGATCTCTCCTACAATGAGCAGTTCTTC.

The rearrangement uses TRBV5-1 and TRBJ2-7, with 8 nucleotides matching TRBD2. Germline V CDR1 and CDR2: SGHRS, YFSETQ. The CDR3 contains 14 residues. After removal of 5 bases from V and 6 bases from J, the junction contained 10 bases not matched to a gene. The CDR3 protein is CASRGRAGEGEQYF. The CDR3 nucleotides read TGCGCCAGCAGGGGACGAGCGGGAGAGGGCGAGCAGTACTTC.

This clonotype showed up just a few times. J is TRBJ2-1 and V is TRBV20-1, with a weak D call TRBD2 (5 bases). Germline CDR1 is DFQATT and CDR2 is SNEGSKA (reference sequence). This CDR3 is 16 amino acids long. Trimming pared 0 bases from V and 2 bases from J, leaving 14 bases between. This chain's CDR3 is CSARDAGAEAYNEQFF. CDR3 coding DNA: TGCAGTGCTAGAGACGCCGGAGCGGAGGCCTACAATGAGCAGTTCTTC.

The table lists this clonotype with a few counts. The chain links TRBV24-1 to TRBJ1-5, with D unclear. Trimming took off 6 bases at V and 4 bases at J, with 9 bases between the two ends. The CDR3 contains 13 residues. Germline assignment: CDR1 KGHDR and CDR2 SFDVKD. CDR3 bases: TGTGCCACCAGTTTCCGGACTAATCAGCCCCAGCATTTT. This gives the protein CATSFRTNQPQHF.

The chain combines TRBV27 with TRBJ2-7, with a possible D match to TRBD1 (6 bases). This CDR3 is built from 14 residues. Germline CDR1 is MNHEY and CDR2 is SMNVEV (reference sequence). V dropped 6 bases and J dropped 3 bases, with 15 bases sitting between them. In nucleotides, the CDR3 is TGTGCCAGCAGGAGGGCAGGGGAACACTACGAGCAGTACTTC. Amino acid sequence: CASRRAGEHYEQYF.

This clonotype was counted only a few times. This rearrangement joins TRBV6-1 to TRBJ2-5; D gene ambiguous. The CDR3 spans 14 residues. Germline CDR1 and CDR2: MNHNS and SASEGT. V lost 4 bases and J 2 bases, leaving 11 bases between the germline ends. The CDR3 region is CASSGSSAQETQYF. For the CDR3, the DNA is TGTGCCAGCAGTGGGTCTAGTGCTCAAGAGACCCAGTACTTC.

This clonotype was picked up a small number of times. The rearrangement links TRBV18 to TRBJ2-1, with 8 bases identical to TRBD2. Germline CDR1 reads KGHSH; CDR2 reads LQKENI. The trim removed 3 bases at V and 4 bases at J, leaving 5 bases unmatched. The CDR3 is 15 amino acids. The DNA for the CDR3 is TGTGCCAGCTCACCGAGTAGCGGGGATTACAATGAGCAGTTCTTC. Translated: CASSPSSGDYNEQFF.

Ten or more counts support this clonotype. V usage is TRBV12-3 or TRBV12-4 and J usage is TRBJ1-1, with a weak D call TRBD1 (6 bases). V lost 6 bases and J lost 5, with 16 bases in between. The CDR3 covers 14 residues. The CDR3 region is CASRKSGEKTEAFF. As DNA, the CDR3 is TGTGCCAGCAGGAAATCAGGGGAGAAGACTGAAGCTTTCTTT.

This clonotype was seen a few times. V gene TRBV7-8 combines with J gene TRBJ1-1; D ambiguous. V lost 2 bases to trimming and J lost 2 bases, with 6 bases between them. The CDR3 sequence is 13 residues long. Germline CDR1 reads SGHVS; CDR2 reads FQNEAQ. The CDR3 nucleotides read TGTGCCAGCAGCTTAAGACACAACACTGAAGCTTTCTTT. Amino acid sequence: CASSLRHNTEAFF. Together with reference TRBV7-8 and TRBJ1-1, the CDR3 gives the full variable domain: GAGVSQSPRYKVAKRGQDVALRCDPISGHVSLFWYQQALGQGPEFLTYFQNEAQLDKSGLPSDRFFAERPEGSVSTLKIQRTQQEDSAVYLCASSLRHNTEAFFGQGTRLTVV.

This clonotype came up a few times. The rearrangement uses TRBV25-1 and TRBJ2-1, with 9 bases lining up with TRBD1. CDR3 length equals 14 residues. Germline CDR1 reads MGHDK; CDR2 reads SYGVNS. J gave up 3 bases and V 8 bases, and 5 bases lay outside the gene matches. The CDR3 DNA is TGTGCCAGCCGTTTGACAGGGGGCTACAATGAGCAGTTCTTC. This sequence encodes CASRLTGGYNEQFF.

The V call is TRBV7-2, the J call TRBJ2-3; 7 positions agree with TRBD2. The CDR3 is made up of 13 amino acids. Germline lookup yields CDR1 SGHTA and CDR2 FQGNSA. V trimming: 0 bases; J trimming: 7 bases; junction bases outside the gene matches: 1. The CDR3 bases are TGTGCCAGCAGCTTAGCAGCGGGAAATACGCAGTATTTT. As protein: CASSLAAGNTQYF.

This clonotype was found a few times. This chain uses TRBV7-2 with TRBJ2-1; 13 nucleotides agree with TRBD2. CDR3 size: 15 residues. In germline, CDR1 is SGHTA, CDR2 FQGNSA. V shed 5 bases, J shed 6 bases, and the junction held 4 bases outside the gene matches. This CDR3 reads CASSELAGGPNEQFF. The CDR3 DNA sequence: TGTGCCAGCAGCGAACTAGCGGGAGGGCCCAATGAGCAGTTCTTC.

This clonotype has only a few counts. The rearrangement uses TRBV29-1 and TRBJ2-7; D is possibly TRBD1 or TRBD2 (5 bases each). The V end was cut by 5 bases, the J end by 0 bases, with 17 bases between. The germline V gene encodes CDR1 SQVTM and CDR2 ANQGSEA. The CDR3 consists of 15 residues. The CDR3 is CSVSGSRESSYEQYF. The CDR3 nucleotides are TGCAGCGTTAGTGGGAGCAGGGAGAGCTCCTACGAGCAGTACTTC.

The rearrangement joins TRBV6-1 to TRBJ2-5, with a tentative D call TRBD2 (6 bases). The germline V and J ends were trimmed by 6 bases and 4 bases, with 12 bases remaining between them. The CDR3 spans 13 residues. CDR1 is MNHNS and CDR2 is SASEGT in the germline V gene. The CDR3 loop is CASRGYGRETQYF. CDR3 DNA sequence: TGTGCCAGCAGAGGCTACGGGAGAGAGACCCAGTACTTC.

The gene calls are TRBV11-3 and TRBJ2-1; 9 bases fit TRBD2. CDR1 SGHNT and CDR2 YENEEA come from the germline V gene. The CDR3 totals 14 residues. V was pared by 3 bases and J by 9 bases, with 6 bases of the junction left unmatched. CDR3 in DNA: TGTGCCAGCAGCTTCACGGGACTAGCTTCTGAGCAGTTCTTC. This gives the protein CASSFTGLASEQFF.

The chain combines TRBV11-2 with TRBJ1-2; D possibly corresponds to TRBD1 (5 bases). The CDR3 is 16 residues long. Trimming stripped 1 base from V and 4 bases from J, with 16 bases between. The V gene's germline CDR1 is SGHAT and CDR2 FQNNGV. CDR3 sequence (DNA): TGTGCCAGCAGCTTAGGGGCGGGGACTCCTTTCTATGGCTACACCTTC. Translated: CASSLGAGTPFYGYTF.

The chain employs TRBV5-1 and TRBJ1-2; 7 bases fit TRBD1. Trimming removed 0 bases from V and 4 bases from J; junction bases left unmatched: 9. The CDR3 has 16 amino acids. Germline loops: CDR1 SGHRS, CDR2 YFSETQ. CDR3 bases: TGCGCCAGCAGCTTGGAGAATACCCAGGGGGTCTATGGCTACACCTTC. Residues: CASSLENTQGVYGYTF.

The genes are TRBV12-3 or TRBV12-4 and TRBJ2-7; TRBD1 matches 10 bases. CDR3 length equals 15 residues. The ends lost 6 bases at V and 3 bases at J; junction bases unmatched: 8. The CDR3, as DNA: TGTGCCAGCAGCCCGGACAGGGGGGTCTACTACGAGCAGTACTTC. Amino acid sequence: CASSPDRGVYYEQYF.

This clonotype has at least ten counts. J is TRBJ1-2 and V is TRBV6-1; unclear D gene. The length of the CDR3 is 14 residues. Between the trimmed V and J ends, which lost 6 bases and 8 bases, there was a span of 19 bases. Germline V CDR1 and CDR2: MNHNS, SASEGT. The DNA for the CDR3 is TGTGCCAGCAGCCCCGACGCCAGAGGAAACGGCTACACCTTC. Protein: CASSPDARGNGYTF.

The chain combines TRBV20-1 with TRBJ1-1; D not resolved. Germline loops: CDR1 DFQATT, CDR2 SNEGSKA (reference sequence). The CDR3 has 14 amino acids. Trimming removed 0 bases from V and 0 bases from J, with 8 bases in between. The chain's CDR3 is CSARDQRLNTEAFF. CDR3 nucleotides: TGCAGTGCTAGAGATCAGAGACTGAACACTGAAGCTTTCTTT.

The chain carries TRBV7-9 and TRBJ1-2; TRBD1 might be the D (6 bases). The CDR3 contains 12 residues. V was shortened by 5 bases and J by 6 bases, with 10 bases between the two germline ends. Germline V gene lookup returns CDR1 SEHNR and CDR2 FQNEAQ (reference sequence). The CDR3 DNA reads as TGTGCCAGCAGCGTTCGACAGGATGGCTACACCTTC. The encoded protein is CASSVRQDGYTF.